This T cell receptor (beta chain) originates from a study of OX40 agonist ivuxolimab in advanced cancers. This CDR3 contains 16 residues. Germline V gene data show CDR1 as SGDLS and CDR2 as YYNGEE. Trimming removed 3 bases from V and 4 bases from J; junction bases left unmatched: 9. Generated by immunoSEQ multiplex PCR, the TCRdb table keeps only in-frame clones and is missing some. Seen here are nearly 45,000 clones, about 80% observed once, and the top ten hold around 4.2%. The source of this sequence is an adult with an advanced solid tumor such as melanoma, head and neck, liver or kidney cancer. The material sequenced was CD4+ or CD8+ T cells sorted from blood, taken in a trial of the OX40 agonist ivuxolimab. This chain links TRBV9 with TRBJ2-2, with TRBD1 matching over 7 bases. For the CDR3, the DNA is TGTGCCAGCAGCGCCAGAGGGACAGATCTCACCGGGGAGCTGTTTTTT. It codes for CASSARGTDLTGELFF. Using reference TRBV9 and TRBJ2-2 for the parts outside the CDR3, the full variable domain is DSGVTQTPKHLITATGQRVTLRCSPRSGDLSVYWYQQSLDQGLQFLIQYYNGEERAKGNILERFSAQQFPDLHSELNLSSLELGDSALYFCASSARGTDLTGELFFGEGSRLTVL.